These 5 T cell receptor beta chains came from one sample sequenced in a study of cytomegalovirus exposure and HLA in healthy donors. In the PCR, 60 Vbeta and 13 Jbeta primers were used. The method was immunoSEQ multiplex PCR; TCRdb's version includes in-frame clones alone and lacks a portion of them. The sample has under 90,000 clones, 65% to 75% seen once; the top ten hold 7.5% to 8%. Sequenced: PBMCs. The receptors come from a man aged 35 to 55 in good health and CMV-seropositive.

This rearrangement joins TRBV9 to TRBJ2-3; 10 bases align to TRBD2. Trimming cost V 3 bases and J 8 bases; bases outside gene matches: 6. This CDR3 is built from 14 residues. Per germline, CDR1 SGDLS and CDR2 YYNGEE. CDR3 bases: TGTGCCAGCAGCGAATTAGCGGGGGGTAGTACGCAGTATTTT. This translates into CASSELAGGSTQYF.

This clone showed up many times. The chain has TRBV2 and TRBJ2-2; possible D gene TRBD1, 6 bases. Germline CDR1 is SNHLY and CDR2 is FYNNEI. Trimming pared 5 bases from V and 7 bases from J, leaving 17 bases between. The CDR3 has 15 residues. CDR3 coding DNA: TGTGCCAGCAGTAACCTAGCAGGGGCGGACGGGGAGCTGTTTTTT. Encoded protein: CASSNLAGADGELFF.

J is TRBJ2-7 and V is TRBV4-1; tentative D call: TRBD1 (5 bases). Per the germline V gene, CDR1 is MGHRA and CDR2 is YSYEKL. V shed 1 base and J shed 2 bases, with 9 bases lying between them. The CDR3 is 14 amino acids. The CDR3 sequence is CASSQVSGPYEQYF. The CDR3 region has the DNA TGCGCCAGCAGCCAAGTTTCAGGGCCCTACGAGCAGTACTTC.

The rearrangement links TRBV5-1 to TRBJ2-5, with D maybe TRBD1 (6 bases). CDR1 and CDR2 from the germline V gene are SGHRS and YFSETQ. Trimming pared 4 bases from V and 1 base from J, leaving 11 bases between. The CDR3 sequence is 14 residues long. CDR3 region: CASSTGQLQETQYF. The CDR3 DNA reads TGCGCCAGCAGCACTGGACAGCTCCAAGAGACCCAGTACTTC.

The rearrangement uses TRBV5-1 and TRBJ1-2; D is uncertain. CDR3 length equals 13 residues. V lost 4 bases, J lost 4 bases, and 11 bases lay in between. Germline V lookup: CDR1 SGHRS, CDR2 YFSETQ. CDR3 loop: CASSPTRVYGYTF. Written as DNA, the CDR3 is TGCGCCAGCAGCCCGACGCGGGTCTATGGCTACACCTTC.